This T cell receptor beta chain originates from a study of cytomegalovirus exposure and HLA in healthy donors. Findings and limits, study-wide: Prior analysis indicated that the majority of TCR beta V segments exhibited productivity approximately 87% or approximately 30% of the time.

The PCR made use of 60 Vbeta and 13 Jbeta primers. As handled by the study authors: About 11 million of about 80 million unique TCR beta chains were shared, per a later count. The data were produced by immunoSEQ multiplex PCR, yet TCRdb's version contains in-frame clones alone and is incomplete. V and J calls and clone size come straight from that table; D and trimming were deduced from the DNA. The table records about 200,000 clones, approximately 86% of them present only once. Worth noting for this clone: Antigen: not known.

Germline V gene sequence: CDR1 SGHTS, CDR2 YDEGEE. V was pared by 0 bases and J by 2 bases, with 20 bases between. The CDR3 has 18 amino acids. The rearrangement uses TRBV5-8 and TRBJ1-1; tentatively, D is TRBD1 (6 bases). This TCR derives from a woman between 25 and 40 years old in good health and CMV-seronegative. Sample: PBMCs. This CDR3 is CASSLVRDTFSTNTEAFF. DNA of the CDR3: TGTGCCAGCAGCTTGGTCCGGGACACTTTTTCTACCAACACTGAAGCTTTCTTT.